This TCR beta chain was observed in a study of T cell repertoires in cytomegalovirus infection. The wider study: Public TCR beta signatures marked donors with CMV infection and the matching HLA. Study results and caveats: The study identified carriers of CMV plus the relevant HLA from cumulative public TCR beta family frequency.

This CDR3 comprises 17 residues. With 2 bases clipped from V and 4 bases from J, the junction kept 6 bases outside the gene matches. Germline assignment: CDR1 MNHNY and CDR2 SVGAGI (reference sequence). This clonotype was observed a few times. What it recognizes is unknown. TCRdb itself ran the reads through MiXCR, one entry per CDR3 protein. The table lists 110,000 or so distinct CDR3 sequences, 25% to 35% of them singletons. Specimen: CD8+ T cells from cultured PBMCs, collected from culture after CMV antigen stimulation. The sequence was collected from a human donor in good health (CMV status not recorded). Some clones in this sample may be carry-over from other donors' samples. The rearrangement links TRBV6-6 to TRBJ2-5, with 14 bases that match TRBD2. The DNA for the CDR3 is TGTGCCAGCAGTTACCCGACTAGCGGGGGGGCTCGAGAGACCCAGTACTTC. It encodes CASSYPTSGGARETQYF.